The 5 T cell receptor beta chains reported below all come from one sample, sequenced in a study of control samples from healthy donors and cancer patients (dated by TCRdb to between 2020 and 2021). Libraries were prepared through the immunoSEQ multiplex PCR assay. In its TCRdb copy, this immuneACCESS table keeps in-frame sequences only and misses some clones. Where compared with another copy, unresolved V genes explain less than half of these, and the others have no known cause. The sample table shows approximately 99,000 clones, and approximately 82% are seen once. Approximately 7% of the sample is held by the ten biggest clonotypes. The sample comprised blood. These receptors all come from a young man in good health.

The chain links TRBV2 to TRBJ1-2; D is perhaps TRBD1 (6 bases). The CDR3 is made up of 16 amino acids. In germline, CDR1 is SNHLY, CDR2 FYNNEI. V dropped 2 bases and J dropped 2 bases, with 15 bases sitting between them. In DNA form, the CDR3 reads TGTGCCAGCAGTGAATTTGACGGGGGCGTCAACTATGGCTACACCTTC. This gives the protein CASSEFDGGVNYGYTF. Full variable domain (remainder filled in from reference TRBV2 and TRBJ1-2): EPEVTQTPSHQVTQMGQEVILRCVPISNHLYFYWYRQILGQKVEFLVSFYNNEISEKSEIFDDQFSVERPDGSNFTLKIRSTKLEDSAMYFCASSEFDGGVNYGYTFGSGTRLTVV.

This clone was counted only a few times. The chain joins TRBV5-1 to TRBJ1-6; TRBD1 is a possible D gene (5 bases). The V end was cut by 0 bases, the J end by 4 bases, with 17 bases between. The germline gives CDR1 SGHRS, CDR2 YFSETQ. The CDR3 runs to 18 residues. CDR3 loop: CASSLEAFPGRYNSPLHF. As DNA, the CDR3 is TGCGCCAGCAGCTTGGAAGCCTTTCCGGGACGGTATAATTCACCCCTCCACTTT.

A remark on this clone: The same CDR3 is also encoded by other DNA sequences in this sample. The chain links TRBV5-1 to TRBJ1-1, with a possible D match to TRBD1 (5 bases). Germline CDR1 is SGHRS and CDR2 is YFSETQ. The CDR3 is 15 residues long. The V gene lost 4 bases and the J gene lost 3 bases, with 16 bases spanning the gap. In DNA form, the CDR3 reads TGCGCCAGCAGCCCGTATGAGGGGACGGACACTGAAGCTTTCTTT. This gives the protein CASSPYEGTDTEAFF.

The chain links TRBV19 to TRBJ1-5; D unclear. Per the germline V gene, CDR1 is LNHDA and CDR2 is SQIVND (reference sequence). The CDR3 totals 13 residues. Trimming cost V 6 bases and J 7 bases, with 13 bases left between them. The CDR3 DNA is TGTGCCAGTAGCGATATAATATCACAGCCCCAGCATTTT. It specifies CASSDIISQPQHF.

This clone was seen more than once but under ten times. The CDR3 region has the DNA TGTGCCAGCAGCCCAACAGGGGGAACTAATGAAAAACTGTTTTTT. As protein: CASSPTGGTNEKLFF. The chain joins TRBV11-2 to TRBJ1-4; TRBD1 matches at 8 bases. V gave up 5 bases and J gave up 1 base; unmatched junction bases: 3. Germline CDR1 and CDR2: SGHAT and FQNNGV. There are 15 residues in the CDR3. Full variable domain (outside the CDR3, taken from reference TRBV11-2 and TRBJ1-4): EAGVAQSPRYKIIEKRQSVAFWCNPISGHATLYWYQQILGQGPKLLIQFQNNGVVDDSQLPKDRFSAERLKGVDSTLKIQPAKLEDSAVYLCASSPTGGTNEKLFFGSGTQLSVL.